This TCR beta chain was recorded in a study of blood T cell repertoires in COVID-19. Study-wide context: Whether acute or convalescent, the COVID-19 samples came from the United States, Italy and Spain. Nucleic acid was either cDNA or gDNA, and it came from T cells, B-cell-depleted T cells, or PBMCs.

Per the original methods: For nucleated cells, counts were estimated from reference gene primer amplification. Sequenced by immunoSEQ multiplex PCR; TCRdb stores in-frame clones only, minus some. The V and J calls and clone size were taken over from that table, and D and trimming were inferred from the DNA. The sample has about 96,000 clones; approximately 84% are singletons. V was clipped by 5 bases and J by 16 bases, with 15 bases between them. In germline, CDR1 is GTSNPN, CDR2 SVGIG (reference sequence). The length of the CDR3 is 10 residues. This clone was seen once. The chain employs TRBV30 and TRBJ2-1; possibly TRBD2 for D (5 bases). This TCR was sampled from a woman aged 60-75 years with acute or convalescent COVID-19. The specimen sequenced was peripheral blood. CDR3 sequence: CAWLRGQIFF. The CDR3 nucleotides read TGTGCCTGGCTCCGAGGGCAGATTTTCTTC.